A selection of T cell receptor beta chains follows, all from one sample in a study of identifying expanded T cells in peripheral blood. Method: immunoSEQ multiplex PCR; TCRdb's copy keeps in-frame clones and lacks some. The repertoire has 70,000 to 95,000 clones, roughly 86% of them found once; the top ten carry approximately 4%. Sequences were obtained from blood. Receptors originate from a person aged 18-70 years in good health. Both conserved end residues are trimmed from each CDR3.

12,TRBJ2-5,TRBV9,ASSVGQGGETQY
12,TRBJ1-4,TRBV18,ASSSGQGNEKLF
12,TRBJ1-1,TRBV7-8,ASSLQFLNTEAF
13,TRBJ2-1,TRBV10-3,AISEGGGASDEQF
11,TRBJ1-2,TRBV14,ASSPIQGYGYT
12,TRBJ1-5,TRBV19,ASSIPMGRQPQH
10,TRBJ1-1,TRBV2,ASSVEATEAF
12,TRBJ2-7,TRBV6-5,ASRLVRGAYEQY
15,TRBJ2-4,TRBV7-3,ASSQRWVRGGRSIQY
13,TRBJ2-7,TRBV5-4,ASSLEIGISYEQY
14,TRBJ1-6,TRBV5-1,ASSFTGQMENSPLH
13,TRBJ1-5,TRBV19,ASSPTGDRWQPQH
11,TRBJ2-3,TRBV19,ASREGGFDTQY
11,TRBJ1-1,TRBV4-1,ASSQEGALEAF
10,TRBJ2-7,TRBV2,ASSLASYEQY
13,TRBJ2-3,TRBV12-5,ASGFGTGSTDTQY
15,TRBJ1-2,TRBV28,ASSLGQGGFAYYGYT
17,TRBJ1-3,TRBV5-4,ASSVDGTGVSAGGNTIY
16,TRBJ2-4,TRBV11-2,ASSISRMAEGTKNIQY
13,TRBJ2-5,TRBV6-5,ASSFTRTSKETQY
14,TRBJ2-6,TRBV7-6,ASSFTQGGGANVLT
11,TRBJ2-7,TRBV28,ASSPPGFYEQY
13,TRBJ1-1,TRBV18,ASSLGHTMNTEAF
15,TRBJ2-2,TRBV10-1,ASSEYSGQANTGELF
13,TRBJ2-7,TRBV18,ASSPQTGFGGEQY
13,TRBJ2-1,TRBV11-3,ASSLGYDSYNEQF
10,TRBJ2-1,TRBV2,ASGTLYNEQF
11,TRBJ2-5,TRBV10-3,AISVLLKETQY
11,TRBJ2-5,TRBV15,ATGFGGVETQY
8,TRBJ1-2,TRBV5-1,ASSPTGYT
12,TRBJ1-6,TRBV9,ASSGGARGSPLH
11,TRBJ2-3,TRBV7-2,ASVPSMGDTQY
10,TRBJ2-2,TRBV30,AWSIGAGELF
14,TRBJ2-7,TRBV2,ASSEGRGRGSYEQY
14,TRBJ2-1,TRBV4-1,ASSQTGQNPYNEQF
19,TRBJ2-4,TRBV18,ASSPIALAGEQSLAKNIQY
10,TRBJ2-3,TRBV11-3,ASSLGGDTQY
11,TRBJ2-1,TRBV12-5,ASGFGAVNEQF
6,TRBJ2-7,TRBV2,ASSPEA
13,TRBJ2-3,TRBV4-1,ASSQQAYGTDTQY
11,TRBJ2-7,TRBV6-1,ASIRASSYEQY